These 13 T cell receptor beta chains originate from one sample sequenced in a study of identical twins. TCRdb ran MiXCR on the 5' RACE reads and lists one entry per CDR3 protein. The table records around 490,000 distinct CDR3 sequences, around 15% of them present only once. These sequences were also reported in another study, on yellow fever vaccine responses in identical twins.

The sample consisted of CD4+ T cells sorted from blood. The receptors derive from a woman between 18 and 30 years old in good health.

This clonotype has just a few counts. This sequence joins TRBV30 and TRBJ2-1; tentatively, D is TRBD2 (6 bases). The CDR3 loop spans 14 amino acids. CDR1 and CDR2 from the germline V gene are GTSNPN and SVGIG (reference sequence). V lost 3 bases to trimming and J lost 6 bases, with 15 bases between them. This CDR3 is CAWSPGLNFNEQFF. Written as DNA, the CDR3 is TGTGCCTGGAGCCCGGGACTCAATTTCAATGAGCAGTTCTTC. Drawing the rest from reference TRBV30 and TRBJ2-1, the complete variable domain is SQTIHQWPATLVQPVGSPLSLECTVEGTSNPNLYWYRQAAGRGLQLLFYSVGIGQISSEVPQNLSASRPQDRQFILSSKKLLLSDSGFYLCAWSPGLNFNEQFFGPGTRLTVL.

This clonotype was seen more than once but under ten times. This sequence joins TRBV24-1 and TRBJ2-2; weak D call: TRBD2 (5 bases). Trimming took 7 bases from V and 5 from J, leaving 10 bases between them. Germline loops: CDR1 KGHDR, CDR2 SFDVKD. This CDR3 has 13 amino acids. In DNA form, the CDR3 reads TGTGCCACCAGCCGGCCGGGGACCGGGGAGCTGTTTTTT. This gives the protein CATSRPGTGELFF.

In DNA, the CDR3 is TGTGCCAGCAGCCAAGAACGATGGGACCAAAGATCCTACGAGCAGTACTTC. Its protein is CASSQERWDQRSYEQYF. The chain employs TRBV14 and TRBJ2-7; D may correspond to TRBD1 or TRBD2 (5 bases each). V dropped 0 bases and J dropped 1 base, with 16 bases sitting between them. Germline V gene sequence: CDR1 SGHDN, CDR2 FVKESK. The CDR3 length is 17 residues. The full variable domain, with the rest looked up from reference TRBV14 and TRBJ2-7, is EAGVTQFPSHSVIEKGQTVTLRCDPISGHDNLYWYRRVMGKEIKFLLHFVKESKQDESGMPNNRFLAERTGGTYSTLKVQPAELEDSGVYFCASSQERWDQRSYEQYFGPGTRLTVT.

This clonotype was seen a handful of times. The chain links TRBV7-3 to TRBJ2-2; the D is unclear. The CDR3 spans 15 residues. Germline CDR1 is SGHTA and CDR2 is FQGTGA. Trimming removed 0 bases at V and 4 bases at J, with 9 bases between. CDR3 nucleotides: TGTGCCAGCAGCTTAACCAGCTTGGGCACCGGGGAGCTGTTTTTT. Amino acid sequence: CASSLTSLGTGELFF.

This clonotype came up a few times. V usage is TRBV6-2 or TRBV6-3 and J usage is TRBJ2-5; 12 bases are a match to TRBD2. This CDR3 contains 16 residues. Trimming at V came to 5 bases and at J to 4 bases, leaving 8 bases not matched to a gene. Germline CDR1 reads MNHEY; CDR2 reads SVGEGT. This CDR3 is CASSRTSGIGGETQYF. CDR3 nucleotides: TGTGCCAGCAGTAGGACTAGCGGGATTGGGGGAGAGACCCAGTACTTC.

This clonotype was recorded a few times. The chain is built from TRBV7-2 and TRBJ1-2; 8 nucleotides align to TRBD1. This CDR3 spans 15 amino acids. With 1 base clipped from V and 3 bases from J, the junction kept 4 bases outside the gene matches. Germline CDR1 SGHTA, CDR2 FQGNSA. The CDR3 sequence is CASSLEAGGDYGYTF. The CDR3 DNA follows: TGTGCCAGCAGCTTAGAAGCAGGGGGCGACTATGGCTACACCTTC.

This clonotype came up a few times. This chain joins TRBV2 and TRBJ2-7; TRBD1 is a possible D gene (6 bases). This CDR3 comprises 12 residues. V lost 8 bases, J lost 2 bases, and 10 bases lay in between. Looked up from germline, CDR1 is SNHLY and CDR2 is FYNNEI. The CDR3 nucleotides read TGTGCCAGCCTGGACAGTGCCTACGAGCAGTACTTC. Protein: CASLDSAYEQYF.

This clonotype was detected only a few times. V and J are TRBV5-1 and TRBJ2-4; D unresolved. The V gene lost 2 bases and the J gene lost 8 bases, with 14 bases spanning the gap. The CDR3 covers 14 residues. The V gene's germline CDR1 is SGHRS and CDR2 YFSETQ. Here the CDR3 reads CASSFLLGGDIQYF. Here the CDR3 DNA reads TGCGCCAGCAGCTTTTTGTTGGGTGGGGACATTCAGTACTTC.

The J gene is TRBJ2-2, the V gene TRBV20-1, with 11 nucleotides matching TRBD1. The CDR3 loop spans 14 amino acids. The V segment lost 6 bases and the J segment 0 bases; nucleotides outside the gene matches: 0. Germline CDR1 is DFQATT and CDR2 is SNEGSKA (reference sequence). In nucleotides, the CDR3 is TGCAGTGCGGGACAGGGGGCGAACACCGGGGAGCTGTTTTTT. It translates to CSAGQGANTGELFF.

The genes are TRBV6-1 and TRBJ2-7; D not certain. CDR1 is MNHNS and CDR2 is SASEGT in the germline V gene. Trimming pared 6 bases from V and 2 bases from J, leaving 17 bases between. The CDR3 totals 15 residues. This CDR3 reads CASSALRQVPYEQYF. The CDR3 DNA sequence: TGTGCCAGCAGCGCCCTGAGGCAAGTCCCCTACGAGCAGTACTTC.

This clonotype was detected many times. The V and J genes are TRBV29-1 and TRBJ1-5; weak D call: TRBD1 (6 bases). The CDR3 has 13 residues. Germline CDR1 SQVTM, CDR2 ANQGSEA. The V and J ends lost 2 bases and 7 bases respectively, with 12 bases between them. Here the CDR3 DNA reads TGCAGCGTTGAATTGGGGGCGGGCCAGCCCCAGCATTTT. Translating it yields CSVELGAGQPQHF.

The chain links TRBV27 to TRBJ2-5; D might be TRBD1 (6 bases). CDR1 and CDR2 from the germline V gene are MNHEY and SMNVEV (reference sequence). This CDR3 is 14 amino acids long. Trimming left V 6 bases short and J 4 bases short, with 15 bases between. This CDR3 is CASRRLGQPETQYF. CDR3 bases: TGTGCCAGCAGACGACTTGGACAGCCAGAGACCCAGTACTTC.

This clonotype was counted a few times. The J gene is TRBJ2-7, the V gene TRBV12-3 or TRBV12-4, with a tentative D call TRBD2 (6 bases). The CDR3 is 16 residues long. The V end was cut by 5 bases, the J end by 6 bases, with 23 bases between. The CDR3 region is CASSPILGGLSSEQYF. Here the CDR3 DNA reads TGTGCCAGCAGTCCCATATTGGGGGGACTGAGCAGCGAGCAGTACTTC.